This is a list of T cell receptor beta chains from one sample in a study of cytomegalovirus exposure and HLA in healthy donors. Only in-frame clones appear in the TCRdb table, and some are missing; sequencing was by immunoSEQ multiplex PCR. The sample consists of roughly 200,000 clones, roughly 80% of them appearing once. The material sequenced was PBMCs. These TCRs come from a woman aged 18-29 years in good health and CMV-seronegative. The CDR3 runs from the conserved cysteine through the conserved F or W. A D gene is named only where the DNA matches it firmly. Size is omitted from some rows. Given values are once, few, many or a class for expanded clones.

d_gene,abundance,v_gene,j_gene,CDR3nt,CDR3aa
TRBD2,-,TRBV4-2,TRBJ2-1,TGTGCCAGCAGCCAAGATTGGACTAGCGGGAGAATCTATGAGCAGTTCTTC,CASSQDWTSGRIYEQFF
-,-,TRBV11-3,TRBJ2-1,TGTGCCAGCAGTTCTCCCGGGTCCTCATACAATGAGCAGTTCTTC,CASSSPGSSYNEQFF
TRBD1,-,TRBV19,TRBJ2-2,TGTGCCAGTAGTCCCGACAGGGTCGCGAACACCGGGGAGCTGTTTTTT,CASSPDRVANTGELFF
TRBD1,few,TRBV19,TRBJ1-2,TGTGCCAGTAGTATTCTTGCAGGGGGCTATGGCTACACCTTC,CASSILAGGYGYTF
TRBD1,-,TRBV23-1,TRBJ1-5,TGCGCCAGAAGTTCGAGCCCAGGGGGCCTCAATCAGCCCCAGCATTTT,CARSSSPGGLNQPQHF
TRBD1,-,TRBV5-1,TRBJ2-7,TGCGCCAGCAGCCGGGGACAGGGGGCCTACGAGCAGTACTTC,CASSRGQGAYEQYF
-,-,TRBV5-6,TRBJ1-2,TGTGCCAGCAGCTGGGGGGACGGACGATCTAGGGGCTACACCTTC,CASSWGDGRSRGYTF
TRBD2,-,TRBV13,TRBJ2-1,TGTGCCAGCAGCACCCGACTAGCAGGTACCTACAATGAGCAGTTCTTC,CASSTRLAGTYNEQFF
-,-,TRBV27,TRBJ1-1,TGTGCCAGCAGTCCGAGGTATTTGGGGGGGGCCACTGAAGCTTTCTTT,CASSPRYLGGATEAFF
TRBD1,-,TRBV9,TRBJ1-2,TGTGCCAGCAGCGCCGGGGACAGGGGGGAATATGGCTACACCTTC,CASSAGDRGEYGYTF
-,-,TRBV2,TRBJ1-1,TGTGCCAGCAACAGGTTTTGGAACACTGAAGCTTTCTTT,CASNRFWNTEAFF
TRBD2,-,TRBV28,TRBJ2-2,TGTGCCAGCAGTTTGGCGGGAGGGAACACCGGGGAGCTGTTTTTT,CASSLAGGNTGELFF
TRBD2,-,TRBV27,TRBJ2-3,TGTGCCAGCAGTTTATCGGGACTAGCGGGAGGTTTGACAGATACGCAGTATTTT,CASSLSGLAGGLTDTQYF
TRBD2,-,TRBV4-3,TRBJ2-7,TGCGCCAGCAGCCGCAAGATCCCCCGCGGACTAGACTCCTACGAGCAGTACTTC,CASSRKIPRGLDSYEQYF
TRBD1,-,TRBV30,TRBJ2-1,TGTGCCTGGGAGGAGGGACAGGGGAGAAATGAGCAGTTCTTC,CAWEEGQGRNEQFF
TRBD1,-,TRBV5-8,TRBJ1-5,TGTGCCAGCAGCTTGGGATTACAGGGGGCGGGCAATCAGCCCCAGCATTTT,CASSLGLQGAGNQPQHF
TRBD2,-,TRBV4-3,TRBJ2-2,TGCGCCAGCAGCCAAGATCTGCCTAGCGGGAGCTGGACCGGGGAGCTGTTTTTT,CASSQDLPSGSWTGELFF
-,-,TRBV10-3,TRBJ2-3,TGTGCCATCAGTGTTGCGGCCTCTAGCACAGATACGCAGTATTTT,CAISVAASSTDTQYF
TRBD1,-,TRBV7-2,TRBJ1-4,TGTGCCAGCAGCTTAGAATTTTGGCAGGGGGCGCAATTGGGGGAAAAACTGTTTTTT,CASSLEFWQGAQLGEKLFF
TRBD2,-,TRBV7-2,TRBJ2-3,TGTGCCAGCAGCTTAGGTCTAGCGGGAGGGCCTGCAGATACGCAGTATTTT,CASSLGLAGGPADTQYF
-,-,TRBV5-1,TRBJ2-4,TGCGCCAGCAGCTTGGGCGACACGGTGGGCATTCAGTACTTC,CASSLGDTVGIQYF
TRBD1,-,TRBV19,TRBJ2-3,TGTGCCAGTAGTATCTGGACAGGGGAGACTAGCACAGATACGCAGTATTTT,CASSIWTGETSTDTQYF
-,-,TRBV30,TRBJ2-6,TGTGCCGGGGGCGGTGGGGCCAACGTCCTGACTTTC,CAGGGGANVLTF